A single sample is the source of the 32 T cell receptor beta chains below, sequenced in a study of PD-L1 blockade in urothelial cancer. Sequenced by immunoSEQ multiplex PCR; TCRdb stores in-frame clones only, minus some. The sample lists about 80,000 clones, about nine tenths occurring once. The sequencing used PBMCs, collected around atezolizumab (anti-PD-L1) treatment. These receptors all stem from a woman aged 70-85 years with urothelial cancer.

This clone was observed once. The chain combines TRBV2 with TRBJ2-6; D remains unclear. With 9 bases removed from V and 0 bases from J, the gap between germline ends came to 6 bases. The CDR3 is made up of 13 amino acids. Germline assignment: CDR1 SNHLY and CDR2 FYNNEI. In DNA, the CDR3 is TGTGCCAGGAGGAGCTCTGGGGCCAACGTCCTGACTTTC. Amino acids: CARRSSGANVLTF.

The chain carries TRBV27 and TRBJ2-1; 16 nucleotides match TRBD2. The CDR3 totals 19 residues. Looked up from germline, CDR1 is MNHEY and CDR2 is SMNVEV (reference sequence). V lost 2 bases, J lost 2 bases, and 6 bases stayed unmatched. CDR3 nucleotide sequence: TGTGCCAGCAGTTTAGCTCCGGGACTAGCGGGAGGGCCCTACAATGAGCAGTTCTTC. Encoded protein: CASSLAPGLAGGPYNEQFF.

The rearrangement joins TRBV30 to TRBJ2-3; D is possibly TRBD1 (5 bases). The V gene's germline CDR1 is GTSNPN and CDR2 SVGIG (reference sequence). Trimming took off 0 bases at V and 2 bases at J, with 9 bases between the two ends. The CDR3 runs to 14 residues. CDR3 nucleotides: TGTGCCTGGAGTGTAGACAGAGTCACAGATACGCAGTATTTT. As protein: CAWSVDRVTDTQYF.

The chain links TRBV2 to TRBJ1-5; TRBD1 matches at 9 bases. The CDR3 sequence is 15 residues long. Germline CDR1 SNHLY, CDR2 FYNNEI. With 6 bases clipped from V and 4 bases from J, the junction kept 7 bases outside the gene matches. The CDR3 here is CASSLQGARNQPQHF. The CDR3 bases are TGTGCCAGCAGCCTACAGGGGGCAAGAAATCAGCCCCAGCATTTT.

The rearrangement links TRBV10-2 to TRBJ2-2; D may be TRBD1 (5 bases). Germline V CDR1 and CDR2: WSHSY, SAAADI. V was clipped by 6 bases and J by 7 bases, with 15 bases between them. The CDR3 covers 14 residues. For the CDR3, the DNA is TGCGCCAGCAGGGTAGGGGTTTATGGCGGGGAGCTGTTTTTT. It encodes CASRVGVYGGELFF.

The rearrangement uses TRBV18 and TRBJ1-4; 7 bases match TRBD1. After removal of 3 bases from V and 5 bases from J, the junction contained 6 bases not matched to a gene. The CDR3 is 15 residues long. Germline lookup yields CDR1 KGHSH and CDR2 LQKENI. CDR3 nucleotides: TGTGCCAGCTCACCCTCGACAGGGAGAAATGAAAAACTGTTTTTT. Protein product: CASSPSTGRNEKLFF.

CDR3 sequence reads: CAISETQFAEQYF. CDR3 sequence (DNA): TGTGCCATCAGTGAGACGCAGTTCGCCGAGCAGTACTTC. This sequence joins TRBV10-3 and TRBJ2-7, with D uncertain. Germline V lookup: CDR1 ENHRY, CDR2 SYGVKD. The germline V and J ends were trimmed by 2 bases and 6 bases, with 11 bases remaining between them. This CDR3 spans 13 amino acids.

The chain uses TRBV9 and TRBJ2-2; tentative D call: TRBD1 (5 bases). Germline V gives CDR1 SGDLS, CDR2 YYNGEE. The CDR3 has 18 residues. The ends were cut back, 1 base at V and 6 bases at J, with 22 bases in the middle. CDR3 sequence (DNA): TGTGCCAGCAGCGTAAGCCACACCTGGGGCTCAAAGGCCGGGGAGCTGTTTTTT. Amino acids: CASSVSHTWGSKAGELFF.

The gene calls are TRBV18 and TRBJ2-7; D is unresolved. In germline, CDR1 is KGHSH, CDR2 LQKENI. The CDR3 loop spans 15 amino acids. Trimming removed 4 bases from V and 2 bases from J, with 15 bases in between. The CDR3: CASSLRPGFTYEQYF. CDR3 DNA sequence: TGTGCCAGCTCACTAAGACCCGGGTTCACCTACGAGCAGTACTTC.

This chain links TRBV27 with TRBJ1-1; D perhaps matches TRBD1 (5 bases). The CDR3 consists of 13 residues. Per germline, CDR1 MNHEY and CDR2 SMNVEV (reference sequence). Trimming removed 3 bases at V and 5 bases at J, with 10 bases between. The CDR3 reads CASSFRGKTEAFF. The DNA of the CDR3 is TGTGCCAGCAGTTTTAGGGGAAAAACTGAAGCTTTCTTT.

V and J are TRBV5-1 and TRBJ2-7; no reliable D call. The CDR3 loop spans 15 amino acids. The V end lost 0 bases, the J end lost 0 bases, and 10 bases lay between the germline ends. CDR1 is SGHRS and CDR2 is YFSETQ in the germline V gene. CDR3 bases: TGCGCCAGCAGCTTGGATCAGGATAGCTCCTACGAGCAGTACTTC. It codes for CASSLDQDSSYEQYF.

The chain uses TRBV2 and TRBJ2-3; D uncertain. Germline V gene data show CDR1 as SNHLY and CDR2 as FYNNEI. Between the trimmed V and J ends, which lost 3 bases and 2 bases, there was a span of 6 bases. The CDR3 contains 13 residues. CDR3 loop: CASSEAPTDTQYF. CDR3 nucleotides: TGTGCCAGCAGTGAGGCCCCCACAGATACGCAGTATTTT.

The chain uses TRBV4-2 and TRBJ2-1, with 7 nucleotides matching TRBD2. CDR1 is LGHNA and CDR2 is YNFKEQ in the germline V gene. The CDR3 covers 15 residues. J gave up 6 bases and V 0 bases, and 5 bases lay outside the gene matches. The CDR3, as DNA: TGTGCCAGCAGCCAAGATCCCGGGGGGAGCAATGAGCAGTTCTTC. The encoded protein is CASSQDPGGSNEQFF.

This sequence joins TRBV6-6 and TRBJ1-2; no clear D gene. Looked up from germline, CDR1 is MNHNY and CDR2 is SVGAGI (reference sequence). This CDR3 is 14 amino acids long. The V gene lost 2 bases and the J gene lost 0 bases, with 7 bases spanning the gap. The DNA for the CDR3 is TGTGCCAGCAGTTACCCAACAGCTAACTATGGCTACACCTTC. Amino acids: CASSYPTANYGYTF.

This chain uses TRBV6-1 with TRBJ2-5, with 7 bases that match TRBD2. CDR1 is MNHNS and CDR2 is SASEGT in the germline V gene. Trimming took 2 bases from V and 5 from J; bases not matched to a gene: 5. This CDR3 spans 14 amino acids. Written as DNA, the CDR3 is TGTGCCAGCAGTGAACTTGGACTAGGGGAGACCCAGTACTTC. It codes for CASSELGLGETQYF.

This rearrangement joins TRBV4-2 to TRBJ1-3; D remains ambiguous. V was clipped by 0 bases and J by 3 bases, with 9 bases between them. There are 15 residues in the CDR3. The germline gives CDR1 LGHNA, CDR2 YNFKEQ. The DNA for the CDR3 is TGTGCCAGCAGCCAAGACGAACAAAGTGGAAACACCATATATTTT. Protein: CASSQDEQSGNTIYF.

The chain is built from TRBV13 and TRBJ2-5, with 10 bases lining up with TRBD2. CDR1 and CDR2 (germline): PRHDT, FYEKMQ (reference sequence). This CDR3 is 15 amino acids long. V trimming: 7 bases; J trimming: 5 bases; junction bases outside the gene matches: 10. DNA for the CDR3: TGTGCCAGCACCTCCTCACTAGCGGGAAGGGAGACCCAGTACTTC. It translates to CASTSSLAGRETQYF.

CDR3 protein: CASSFETSGSWREETQYF. In DNA, the CDR3 is TGTGCCAGCAGCTTCGAGACTAGCGGGAGTTGGAGGGAAGAGACCCAGTACTTC. This chain connects TRBV5-4 to TRBJ2-5, with TRBD2 identical over 12 bases. V trimming: 2 bases; J trimming: 3 bases; junction bases outside the gene matches: 11. The CDR3 is 18 amino acids. Per germline, CDR1 SGHNT and CDR2 YYREEE (reference sequence).

The chain employs TRBV9 and TRBJ1-5; no clear D gene. Looked up from germline, CDR1 is SGDLS and CDR2 is YYNGEE. The CDR3 is made up of 15 amino acids. The V and J ends lost 3 bases and 4 bases respectively, with 14 bases between them. This chain's CDR3 is CASSAAGSLNQPQHF. CDR3 nucleotide sequence: TGTGCCAGCAGCGCCGCCGGGAGCCTAAATCAGCCCCAGCATTTT.

The chain is built from TRBV7-2 and TRBJ1-1; 7 positions match TRBD1. V shed 2 bases, J shed 5 bases, and the junction held 11 bases outside the gene matches. CDR1 SGHTA and CDR2 FQGNSA come from the germline V gene. This CDR3 region has 16 residues. CDR3 nucleotides: TGTGCCAGCAGCTTAAGGGAGACAGGGCGTATTACTGAAGCTTTCTTT. Amino acids: CASSLRETGRITEAFF.

This chain connects TRBV27 to TRBJ1-5; TRBD1 might be the D (6 bases). The CDR3 runs to 15 residues. CDR1 and CDR2 from the germline V gene are MNHEY and SMNVEV (reference sequence). V lost 3 bases and J 0 bases, leaving 9 bases between the germline ends. CDR3 sequence (DNA): TGTGCCAGCAGTTTTGGACAGCATAGCAATCAGCCCCAGCATTTT. It yields the protein CASSFGQHSNQPQHF.

The rearrangement links TRBV10-3 to TRBJ1-4, with a weak D call TRBD1 (5 bases). CDR3 length: 13 amino acids. V was trimmed by 6 bases and J by 8 bases, leaving 13 bases between them. Germline CDR1 reads ENHRY; CDR2 reads SYGVKD. CDR3 sequence: CAISETGGEKLFF. The CDR3 bases are TGTGCCATCAGCGAGACGGGGGGGGAAAAACTGTTTTTT.

The chain joins TRBV7-9 to TRBJ1-1; no reliable D call. Germline V gene sequence: CDR1 SEHNR, CDR2 FQNEAQ (reference sequence). CDR3 length equals 15 residues. V lost 4 bases, J lost 0 bases, and 12 bases lay in between. In nucleotides, the CDR3 is TGTGCCAGCAGCTCGTGGACGGGGATGAACACTGAAGCTTTCTTT. Protein sequence: CASSSWTGMNTEAFF.

V usage is TRBV6-1 and J usage is TRBJ1-4; no reliable D call. The V gene's germline CDR1 is MNHNS and CDR2 SASEGT. V lost 4 bases and J lost 0, with 9 bases in between. The CDR3 sequence is 15 residues long. CDR3 nucleotides: TGTGCCAGCAGTGCCGCACACACAACTAATGAAAAACTGTTTTTT. This gives the protein CASSAAHTTNEKLFF.

The chain joins TRBV6-1 to TRBJ1-1; D ambiguous. CDR1 MNHNS and CDR2 SASEGT come from the germline V gene. This CDR3 has 13 residues. Trimming pared 4 bases from V and 3 bases from J, leaving 9 bases between. CDR3 nucleotide sequence: TGTGCCAGCAGTGCTCACGGGGACACTGAAGCTTTCTTT. Its translation is CASSAHGDTEAFF.

The chain employs TRBV7-2 and TRBJ2-5, with 10 bases matching TRBD2. V trimming: 3 bases; J trimming: 10 bases; junction bases outside the gene matches: 11. The CDR3 contains 15 residues. CDR1 and CDR2 from the germline V gene are SGHTA and FQGNSA. Here the CDR3 reads CASSFGVGLAGDQYF. The CDR3 coding sequence is TGTGCCAGCAGCTTTGGAGTCGGCCTAGCGGGAGACCAGTACTTC.

This chain connects TRBV5-1 to TRBJ2-6, with D possibly matching TRBD1 (5 bases). This CDR3 region has 16 residues. The germline gives CDR1 SGHRS, CDR2 YFSETQ. V lost 0 bases and J 4 bases, leaving 11 bases between the germline ends. The CDR3 DNA reads TGCGCCAGCAGCTTGGGGGGCCAGGGAGGGGCCAACGTCCTGACTTTC. Its protein is CASSLGGQGGANVLTF.

A single count supports this clone. The genes are TRBV10-3 and TRBJ1-2, with 7 positions matching TRBD1. This CDR3 spans 17 amino acids. V was pared by 2 bases and J by 4 bases, with 13 bases of the junction left unmatched. Germline CDR1 reads ENHRY; CDR2 reads SYGVKD. The CDR3 region has the DNA TGTGCCATCAGTGAGAAATCATCCGGGACAGTCTCCTATGGCTACACCTTC. Amino acid sequence: CAISEKSSGTVSYGYTF.

This chain joins TRBV9 and TRBJ1-2; TRBD1 might be the D (6 bases). The CDR3 loop spans 14 amino acids. The germline CDR1 and CDR2 sequences are SGDLS and YYNGEE. The V end lost 4 bases, the J end lost 7 bases, and 17 bases lay between the germline ends. CDR3: CASSPTGQLGGYTF. The CDR3 DNA reads as TGTGCCAGCAGCCCGACAGGACAATTGGGTGGCTACACCTTC.

The V gene is TRBV6-1, the J gene TRBJ2-1; D is uncertain. CDR3 size: 13 residues. V was clipped by 11 bases and J by 6 bases, with 17 bases between them. From germline, CDR1 is MNHNS and CDR2 SASEGT. CDR3 DNA sequence: TGTGCCGCTGGCCGCCTCCAAGTCAATGAGCAGTTCTTC. Translation: CAAGRLQVNEQFF.

V gene TRBV5-4 combines with J gene TRBJ2-5, with a tentative D call TRBD1 (5 bases). From germline, CDR1 is SGHNT and CDR2 YYREEE (reference sequence). The CDR3 loop spans 15 amino acids. V lost 4 bases and J 3 bases, leaving 16 bases between the germline ends. CDR3 sequence reads: CASSPPGRVEETQYF. Here the CDR3 DNA reads TGTGCCAGCAGCCCCCCCGGCAGGGTCGAAGAGACCCAGTACTTC.

The rearrangement joins TRBV28 to TRBJ2-7; 10 bases align to TRBD2. V lost 8 bases and J lost 4; bases outside the gene matches: 5. CDR3 length: 13 amino acids. Germline V gene data show CDR1 as MDHEN and CDR2 as SYDVKM. In nucleotides, the CDR3 is TGTGCCAGCCGAACTAGCGGGATGTACGAGCAGTACTTC. Its translation: CASRTSGMYEQYF. Together with reference TRBV28 and TRBJ2-7, the CDR3 gives the full variable domain: DVKVTQSSRYLVKRTGEKVFLECVQDMDHENMFWYRQDPGLGLRLIYFSYDVKMKEKGDIPEGYSVSREKKERFSLILESASTNQTSMYLCASRTSGMYEQYFGPGTRLTVT.